This entry lists 28 T cell receptor beta chains sequenced from one sample in a study of CD8 T cells in Susac syndrome. RNA amounts of 0.5 to 1 ug underwent reverse transcription with random hexamers. TCRdb recomputed calls from the immunoSEQ multiplex PCR reads with MiXCR, one row per CDR3 protein. The data hold 150,000 to 200,000 distinct CDR3 sequences, with around nine tenths observed a single time. The material sequenced was CD4+ T cells from PBMCs. The receptors were sampled from a human donor with Susac syndrome.

The rearrangement uses TRBV6-4 and TRBJ1-6; D gene uncertain. Germline CDR1 MRHNA, CDR2 SNTAGT. V was trimmed by 8 bases and J by 7 bases, leaving 18 bases between them. The CDR3 spans 15 residues. In DNA form, the CDR3 reads TGTGCCAGCCAAGACGTAGCAGCCTCCAATTCACCCCTCCACTTT. This sequence encodes CASQDVAASNSPLHF.

The CDR3 sequence: CASSERRVDQPQHF. Here the CDR3 DNA reads TGTGCCAGCAGTGAACGCAGGGTCGATCAGCCCCAGCATTTT. The chain carries TRBV2 and TRBJ1-5; a weak D match, TRBD1 (5 bases). The ends were cut back, 2 bases at V and 5 bases at J, with 10 bases in the middle. Germline-derived CDR1 and CDR2 are SNHLY and FYNNEI. The CDR3 spans 14 residues.

The chain carries TRBV29-1 and TRBJ2-1; 10 bases are a match to TRBD2. Unmatched junction bases numbered 7, after V lost 4 bases and J lost 7 bases. The CDR3 covers 14 residues. CDR1 and CDR2 (germline): SQVTM, ANQGSEA. CDR3 amino acids: CSVALAGVVNEQFF. CDR3 bases: TGCAGCGTTGCGCTAGCGGGAGTAGTAAATGAGCAGTTCTTC.

The chain couples TRBV4-1 to TRBJ1-4; TRBD1 is a possible D gene (5 bases). The CDR3 has 15 amino acids. V gave up 5 bases and J gave up 7 bases, with 17 bases separating them. CDR1 MGHRA and CDR2 YSYEKL come from the germline V gene. CDR3 residues: CASSKPKGRFEKLFF. CDR3 coding DNA: TGCGCCAGCAGCAAACCTAAGGGACGGTTTGAAAAACTGTTTTTT.

The chain links TRBV7-2 to TRBJ2-2, with TRBD2 matching 7 bases. Germline assignment: CDR1 SGHTA and CDR2 FQGNSA. CDR3 length equals 17 residues. V lost 7 bases, J lost 4 bases, and 15 bases stayed unmatched. As DNA, the CDR3 is TGTGCCAGCAACTTCCGGCGGACTAGTGGTTTCACCGGGGAGCTGTTTTTT. Its translation is CASNFRRTSGFTGELFF.

The sample holds one count of this clonotype. CDR3 DNA: TGTGCCAGCAGCACACAGGGGGTGAACACTGAAGCTTTCTTT. Translating gives CASSTQGVNTEAFF. The chain links TRBV5-6 to TRBJ1-1, with 8 bases identical to TRBD1. Germline CDR1 and CDR2: SGHDT and YYEEEE. V lost 4 bases, J lost 0 bases, and 2 bases stayed unmatched. The CDR3 covers 14 residues.

The V call is TRBV29-1, the J call TRBJ2-7, with 9 bases identical to TRBD2. The V and J ends lost 3 bases and 5 bases, in that order; junction bases with no gene match: 8. The CDR3 has 14 amino acids. Germline loops: CDR1 SQVTM, CDR2 ANQGSEA. For the CDR3, the DNA is TGCAGCGTTGAGGCTAGCGGGAATTCAAACGAGCAGTACTTC. Its translation is CSVEASGNSNEQYF.

V and J are TRBV12-3 or TRBV12-4 and TRBJ1-2; TRBD1 agrees at 9 bases. V shed 6 bases and J 4 bases; nucleotides not matched to a gene: 6. This CDR3 is built from 14 residues. CDR3 residues: CASSGTGGGYGYTF. The DNA of the CDR3 is TGTGCCAGCAGCGGAACAGGGGGCGGCTATGGCTACACCTTC.

The genes are TRBV14 and TRBJ1-1, with 7 bases that match TRBD1. This CDR3 is 14 amino acids long. Germline CDR1 SGHDN, CDR2 FVKESK. The J segment lost 5 bases and the V segment lost 4 bases, leaving 7 bases of the junction unmatched. The CDR3 reads CASSPAGGKTEAFF. CDR3 in DNA: TGTGCCAGCAGCCCCGCAGGGGGTAAGACTGAAGCTTTCTTT.

The V and J genes are TRBV19 and TRBJ1-4, with TRBD1 as a possible D gene (6 bases). Germline lookup yields CDR1 LNHDA and CDR2 SQIVND (reference sequence). The CDR3 covers 16 residues. V dropped 1 base and J dropped 7 bases, with 16 bases sitting between them. CDR3 in amino acids: CASSIAGQTVSEKLFF. Written as DNA, the CDR3 is TGTGCCAGTAGTATAGCCGGACAGACCGTAAGTGAAAAACTGTTTTTT.

This clonotype appeared a single time. The chain uses TRBV27 and TRBJ1-1, with D possibly being TRBD1 (6 bases). The CDR3 totals 13 residues. In germline, CDR1 is MNHEY, CDR2 SMNVEV (reference sequence). The V gene lost 3 bases and the J gene lost 9 bases, with 14 bases spanning the gap. The CDR3 DNA is TGTGCCAGCAGTTTCAGGGGTGAGTTGAAAGCTTTCTTT. It yields the protein CASSFRGELKAFF.

The chain employs TRBV20-1 and TRBJ1-1; D may be TRBD1 (5 bases). Germline-derived CDR1 and CDR2 are DFQATT and SNEGSKA (reference sequence). Trimming stripped 2 bases from V and 1 base from J, with 11 bases between. The CDR3 is made up of 14 amino acids. The chain's CDR3 is CSARKGSKNTEAFF. The CDR3 region has the DNA TGCAGTGCTAGAAAGGGGAGTAAGAACACTGAAGCTTTCTTT.

The chain has TRBV11-2 and TRBJ2-3, with unresolved D. The CDR3 contains 15 residues. Germline loops: CDR1 SGHAT, CDR2 FQNNGV. The ends were cut back, 1 base at V and 8 bases at J, with 16 bases in the middle. CDR3 sequence: CASSLVFSPSVTQYF. For the CDR3, the DNA is TGTGCCAGCAGCTTAGTTTTTAGCCCCAGTGTTACGCAGTATTTT.

The chain recombines TRBV28 with TRBJ1-2, with 12 bases fitting TRBD1. Looked up from germline, CDR1 is MDHEN and CDR2 is SYDVKM. The CDR3 sequence is 16 residues long. Germline trimming cut 6 bases from V and 4 bases from J; bases unmatched to any gene: 9. CDR3 nucleotide sequence: TGTGCCAGCAGCGTTTCCTCGGGACAGGGGGCCTATGGCTACACCTTC. It encodes CASSVSSGQGAYGYTF.

This sequence joins TRBV5-1 and TRBJ1-2, with D perhaps matching TRBD1 (6 bases). The germline V gene encodes CDR1 SGHRS and CDR2 YFSETQ. V lost 7 bases to trimming and J lost 0 bases, with 16 bases between them. The CDR3 is 15 amino acids. CDR3 sequence reads: CASGSTGLANYGYTF. CDR3 nucleotides: TGCGCCAGCGGATCGACAGGCCTAGCTAACTATGGCTACACCTTC.

This chain uses TRBV20-1 with TRBJ1-1, with 7 nucleotides matching TRBD1. Per the germline V gene, CDR1 is DFQATT and CDR2 is SNEGSKA (reference sequence). The CDR3 contains 13 residues. V lost 6 bases and J lost 0; bases outside the gene matches: 4. CDR3 nucleotide sequence: TGCAGTGCGTCGACAGGGATGAACACTGAAGCTTTCTTT. Protein product: CSASTGMNTEAFF.

This clonotype was found once. The rearrangement joins TRBV3-1 to TRBJ2-5, with 15 positions matching TRBD2. This CDR3 comprises 17 residues. Germline V gene data show CDR1 as LGHDT and CDR2 as YNNKEL (reference sequence). With V trimmed by 1 base and J by 5 bases, 5 bases remained unmatched. CDR3 sequence: CASSQGQGTSGRETQYF. The CDR3 nucleotides read TGTGCCAGCAGCCAAGGCCAGGGGACTAGCGGGAGGGAGACCCAGTACTTC.

The rearrangement uses TRBV27 and TRBJ2-1; D remains ambiguous. Germline values: CDR1 MNHEY, CDR2 SMNVEV (reference sequence). V lost 7 bases to trimming and J lost 4 bases, with 14 bases between them. The CDR3 runs to 14 residues. In nucleotides, the CDR3 is TGTGCCAGCAATCGTGCAGGATCTTACAATGAGCAGTTCTTC. Translated, it gives CASNRAGSYNEQFF.

The V gene is TRBV19, the J gene TRBJ1-5; 9 bases line up with TRBD1. This CDR3 comprises 15 residues. The V gene end was trimmed by 3 bases and the J gene end by 7 bases; junction bases not matched to a gene: 7. Germline V gene data show CDR1 as LNHDA and CDR2 as SQIVND (reference sequence). CDR3 protein: CASSILQGAGQPQHF. For the CDR3, the DNA is TGTGCCAGTAGTATCCTACAGGGGGCAGGGCAGCCCCAGCATTTT.

This clonotype occurred once. This sequence joins TRBV10-3 and TRBJ2-4; no reliable D call. The CDR3 has 13 residues. Between the trimmed V and J ends, which lost 10 bases and 5 bases, there was a span of 15 bases. Germline lookup yields CDR1 ENHRY and CDR2 SYGVKD. Here the CDR3 reads CATRTEIENIQYF. The CDR3 region has the DNA TGTGCCACCCGTACAGAAATTGAAAACATTCAGTACTTC.

The chain is built from TRBV20-1 and TRBJ2-3; TRBD2 aligns across 8 bases. The junction had 8 bases not matched to a gene; V was cut back by 1 base and J by 2 bases. CDR3 length: 16 amino acids. In germline, CDR1 is DFQATT, CDR2 SNEGSKA (reference sequence). Written as DNA, the CDR3 is TGCAGTGCTAGAGCTGTGTTAGCGGGGCACACAGATACGCAGTATTTT. Its protein product is CSARAVLAGHTDTQYF.

V usage is TRBV12-3 or TRBV12-4 and J usage is TRBJ2-7; 14 bases align to TRBD2. V lost 3 bases, J lost 3 bases, and 7 bases stayed unmatched. The CDR3 loop spans 17 amino acids. The CDR3 coding sequence is TGTGCCAGCAGTTTTATCGTCGGGACTAGCGGGAGCTACGAGCAGTACTTC. Its protein is CASSFIVGTSGSYEQYF.

Notes on this clonotype: Relative to the germline gene, one junction end is altered; a read error may explain this. This sequence joins TRBV19 and TRBJ1-1; no clear D gene. This CDR3 is 11 amino acids long. CDR1 and CDR2 from the germline V gene are LNHDA and SQIVND (reference sequence). The CDR3 is CASSSYPTALF. CDR3 sequence (DNA): TGTGCCAGTAGTAGCTACCCGACTGCTCTCTTT.

The chain joins TRBV27 to TRBJ1-6; D ambiguous. CDR1 and CDR2 from the germline V gene are MNHEY and SMNVEV (reference sequence). This CDR3 is built from 13 residues. Trimming stripped 5 bases from V and 10 bases from J, with 12 bases between. CDR3 amino acids: CASSQRTGSPLHF. DNA of the CDR3: TGTGCCAGCAGTCAAAGGACCGGGTCACCCCTCCACTTT.

This chain connects TRBV6-1 to TRBJ1-1; D ambiguous. The V gene's germline CDR1 is MNHNS and CDR2 SASEGT. V was trimmed by 2 bases and J by 7 bases, leaving 14 bases between them. This CDR3 is built from 14 residues. CDR3 loop: CASSEFGPTNEAFF. CDR3 DNA: TGTGCCAGCAGTGAATTCGGACCGACCAATGAAGCTTTCTTT.

The J gene is TRBJ2-7, the V gene TRBV25-1; D is undetermined. Germline values: CDR1 MGHDK, CDR2 SYGVNS. This CDR3 comprises 12 residues. V gave up 4 bases and J gave up 9 bases, with 13 bases separating them. CDR3 residues: CASSVDPFGQYF. CDR3 DNA: TGTGCCAGCAGTGTGGACCCCTTCGGGCAGTACTTC.

The J gene is TRBJ2-7, the V gene TRBV4-1; D uncertain. This CDR3 contains 13 residues. V was cut by 2 bases and J by 5 bases, with 10 bases left in between. Germline loops: CDR1 MGHRA, CDR2 YSYEKL. The CDR3 is CASSQTGNDEQYF. The CDR3 DNA sequence: TGCGCCAGCAGCCAAACCGGCAATGACGAGCAGTACTTC.

V gene TRBV3-1 combines with J gene TRBJ2-1; D gene unclear. Trimming removed 0 bases at V and 4 bases at J, with 10 bases between. Per germline, CDR1 LGHDT and CDR2 YNNKEL (reference sequence). The CDR3 extends over 15 amino acids. CDR3 DNA: TGTGCCAGCAGCCAAGACGGTGTATTATACAATGAGCAGTTCTTC. Translating gives CASSQDGVLYNEQFF.